Sequencing of this TCR beta chain was carried out in a study of blood T cell repertoires in COVID-19. The CDR3 loop spans 16 amino acids. Between the trimmed V and J ends, which lost 0 bases and 0 bases, there was a span of 9 bases. The germline CDR1 and CDR2 sequences are WSHSY and SAAADI. Measured with immunoSEQ multiplex PCR; TCRdb has only the in-frame clones, and not every one. The sample carries about 370,000 clones, about 89% recorded once. This chain uses TRBV10-2 with TRBJ2-4; possibly TRBD2 for D (6 bases). The receptor comes from a woman aged 25 to 39 with COVID-19, enrolled during active disease. The sample taken for sequencing was peripheral blood. The CDR3, as DNA: TGCGCCAGCAGTGAGTCGGCCGGGGGAGCCAAAAACATTCAGTACTTC. It specifies CASSESAGGAKNIQYF.